Here is one T cell receptor (beta chain) with its context. There are a few counts of this clone. Its antigen remains undetermined. Base-call qualities are not available, and no considerably larger clone is one nucleotide away. This entry is derived from a study of neoadjuvant anti-PD-1 for oral cavity cancer listed by TCRdb under 2021. As for the study more broadly: Before undergoing curative-intent surgical resection, most patients got three to four biweekly nivolumab doses at 3 mg/kg. Patients who did not progress were given a fourth nivolumab dose at about day 43 and had definitive surgical resection on days 50-56. Responders were defined as patients with complete response, partial response or stable disease by RECIST 1.1; non-responders were defined as patients with progression. An approximately 31% response rate was observed in the parent correlative cohort, in which about a dozen patients were included. General findings and caveats noted by the study authors: Only three patients per response group were included in the TCR analyses, and larger cohorts for validation were called for by the authors. Higher pretreatment blood Treg/Th17 ratios correlated with higher pretreatment blood TCRbeta clonality and lower post-treatment tumor TCRbeta clonality. After neoadjuvant nivolumab, T cell clonality (Gini index) in PBMCs was significantly higher in non-responders than in responders.

The sample's time point label is to be understood as: after neoadjuvant nivolumab, at surgical resection. Patients had been newly diagnosed with stage II-IVA oral cavity squamous cell carcinoma, and no prior systemic or radiation treatment had been given to the patients. The cohort was made up of patients with locally advanced, HPV-negative oral cavity squamous cell carcinoma. Peripheral blood mononuclear cells were analyzed directly, without maintenance or expansion in culture. The samples were obtained from a longitudinal correlative study of a single-arm phase II trial testing neoadjuvant nivolumab in oral cavity squamous cell carcinoma. Subject-matched pre- and post-treatment PBMCs and tumors from three responders and three non-responders were subjected to genomic DNA-based TCRbeta sequencing. Peripheral blood mononuclear cells were collected before nivolumab treatment and again after treatment, at the time of surgery. The Maxwell RSC DNA from Cells kit was used to isolate genomic DNA from PBMCs.

For deep sequencing, each PBMC sample was run in six replicates, with libraries mostly built from 400 to 550 ng of input genomic DNA. The immunoSEQ hsTCRbeta kit was used to prepare TCRbeta libraries, following the manufacturer's instructions. The completed libraries were mixed into a single pool at 3 nM, then sequenced with an Illumina NovaSeq 6000 S4 flow cell. As for the authors' bioinformatics: Raw data preprocessing and quality control were performed with the immunoSEQ Analyzer. The analysis was restricted to productive rearrangements, with each unique CDR3 amino acid sequence defining a clonotype. Repertoire clonality was estimated as the Gini-Simpson index, computed with the R package tcR. Student's t test was used to compare Gini indices, and Pearson correlation was used to assess associations with tumor size change. This is the immuneACCESS table as TCRdb keeps it, with only in-frame sequences that have V and J called. A part of the clones is gone; compared with another copy, unresolved V genes explain less than half, and the rest is unexplained. That table gives V, J and clone size, and the DNA gave D and trimming. Recorded for this sample are thousands of clones; 50% to 80% of them occurred a single time. The top ten hold around 3.4% of the sample.

Trimming removed 6 bases from V and 8 bases from J, leaving 16 bases between the germline ends. CDR3 length: 13 amino acids, cysteine to phenylalanine. Only CDR3 DNA remains: 39 bases, in frame from the first base. CDR1 and CDR2, looked up from the germline V gene (reference sequence), are MNHNY and SVGAGI. The sequences come from PBMCs, collected after nivolumab (anti-PD-1) treatment. The source is a person aged 35-79 years with oral cavity squamous cell carcinoma. The rearranged chain carries TRBV6-6 and TRBJ1-2; confidence is insufficient to name the D gene. The base sequence is TGTGCCAGCAGCAATTATTACTTACAAGGCTACACCTTC. It is translated as CASSNYYLQGYTF.